These T cell receptor beta chains were read from a single sample in a study of vaccination effects on CD4 cells after COVID-19. This table comes from immunoSEQ multiplex PCR, and its TCRdb copy is limited to in-frame clones, with some not included. Of tens of thousands of clones in the sample, 76% were seen once. These receptors have no identified antigens. This material consisted of CD4+ T cells from PBMCs cultured with HIV peptides, taken before COVID-19 vaccination. The receptor set was obtained from a human donor who had a prior SARS-CoV-2 infection. Both conserved end residues are part of each CDR3. Each record gives: V gene, clone size, CDR3 protein. Clone sizes are given selectively: once, few, many, or a class where the clone is expanded.

v_gene: TRBV2
abundance: NA
CDR3aa: CASSPPGSRQNEQFF

v_gene: TRBV7-2
abundance: NA
CDR3aa: CASSLGGGRRDEQYF

v_gene: TRBV10-1
abundance: few
CDR3aa: CARGPGQSYEQYF

v_gene: TRBV4-2
abundance: few
CDR3aa: CASSQPRNANTIYF

v_gene: TRBV11-2
abundance: NA
CDR3aa: CASSLDLGEWYEQYF

v_gene: TRBV27
abundance: NA
CDR3aa: CASSSAVPPYNEQFF

v_gene: TRBV28
abundance: NA
CDR3aa: CASNTNYGQYF

v_gene: TRBV5-4
abundance: NA
CDR3aa: CASSPAGGQETQYF

v_gene: TRBV9
abundance: NA
CDR3aa: CASSVGGLAPTGELFF

v_gene: TRBV19
abundance: NA
CDR3aa: CASSIWGVGQPQHF

v_gene: TRBV5-1
abundance: NA
CDR3aa: CASSNGPGSYEQYF

v_gene: TRBV10-3
abundance: NA
CDR3aa: CAISESRTGETEAFF

v_gene: TRBV7-9
abundance: NA
CDR3aa: CASSLGSHQFETQYF